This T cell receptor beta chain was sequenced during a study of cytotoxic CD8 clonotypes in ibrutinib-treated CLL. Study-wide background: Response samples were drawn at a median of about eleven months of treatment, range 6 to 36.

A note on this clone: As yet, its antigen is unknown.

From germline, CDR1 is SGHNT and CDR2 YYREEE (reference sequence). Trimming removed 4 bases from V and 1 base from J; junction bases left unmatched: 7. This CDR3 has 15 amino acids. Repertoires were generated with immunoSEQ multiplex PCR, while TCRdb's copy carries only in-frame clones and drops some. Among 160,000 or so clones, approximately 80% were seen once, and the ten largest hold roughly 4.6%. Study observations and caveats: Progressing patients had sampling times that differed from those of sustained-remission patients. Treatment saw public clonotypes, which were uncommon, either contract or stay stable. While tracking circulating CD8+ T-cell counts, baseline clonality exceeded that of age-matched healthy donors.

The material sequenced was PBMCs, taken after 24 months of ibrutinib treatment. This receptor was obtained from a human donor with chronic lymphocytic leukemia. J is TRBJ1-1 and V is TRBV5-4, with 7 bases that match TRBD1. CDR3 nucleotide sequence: TGTGCCAGCAGCAAGGACAGGAGAGGGAACACTGAAGCTTTCTTT. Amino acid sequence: CASSKDRRGNTEAFF.